The 13 T cell receptor beta chains in this list originate from one sample, sequenced in a study of T cell responses to AZD1222 COVID-19 vaccine. The table came from immunoSEQ multiplex PCR; TCRdb's copy has only in-frame clones and leaves some out. Of 180,000 or so clones listed, about 90% are singletons. This specimen was peripheral blood, taken 28 days after the second AZD1222 dose. The receptor set was obtained from an adult who received the AZD1222 COVID-19 vaccine.

The chain is built from TRBV5-1 and TRBJ2-7; 12 bases align to TRBD2. The CDR3 has 16 residues. Germline V lookup: CDR1 SGHRS, CDR2 YFSETQ. The ends lost 4 bases at V and 2 bases at J; junction bases unmatched: 7. CDR3 bases: TGCGCCAGCAGCCCGACGACTAGCGGGGGAACCTACGAGCAGTACTTC. Translated, it gives CASSPTTSGGTYEQYF.

This clone was detected once. The chain links TRBV5-1 to TRBJ2-1, with 12 bases matching TRBD2. The CDR3 extends over 19 amino acids. Germline V gives CDR1 SGHRS, CDR2 YFSETQ. With 4 bases clipped from V and 1 base from J, the junction kept 12 bases outside the gene matches. CDR3 nucleotide sequence: TGCGCCAGCAGCCGCCGCCTAGCGGGAGGGAAGGGGTCCTACAATGAGCAGTTCTTC. The encoded protein is CASSRRLAGGKGSYNEQFF.

The V gene is TRBV19, the J gene TRBJ2-3; D not certain. Germline V gene sequence: CDR1 LNHDA, CDR2 SQIVND (reference sequence). The CDR3 covers 13 residues. V dropped 8 bases and J dropped 0 bases, with 9 bases sitting between them. Here the CDR3 DNA reads TGTGCCAGTGGAAGAAGGAGCACAGATACGCAGTATTTT. This codes for CASGRRSTDTQYF.

This chain joins TRBV27 and TRBJ2-1; TRBD2 matches at 7 bases. This CDR3 is 17 amino acids long. Germline V gene lookup returns CDR1 MNHEY and CDR2 SMNVEV (reference sequence). Trimming at V came to 4 bases and at J to 1 base, leaving 10 bases not matched to a gene. CDR3 region: CASSSQAGSVSYNEQFF. The CDR3 nucleotides read TGTGCCAGCAGTTCCCAAGCGGGAAGTGTGTCCTACAATGAGCAGTTCTTC.

The chain carries TRBV4-3 and TRBJ1-5; D is ambiguous. Trimming took 1 base from V and 6 from J, leaving 13 bases between them. The CDR3 covers 15 residues. Germline V gene lookup returns CDR1 LGHNA and CDR2 YSLEER. CDR3 in DNA: TGCGCCAGCAGCCAAGCGGCAGACCCGGGTCAGCCCCAGCATTTT. Translating it yields CASSQAADPGQPQHF.

CDR3 nucleotides: TGTGCCAGCAGCCAAAAGGGACTAGCGGGGGGGCCCGTCCACAATGAGCAGTTCTTC. Translating gives CASSQKGLAGGPVHNEQFF. This chain connects TRBV3-1 (or the pseudogene TRBV3-2) to TRBJ2-1, with 16 bases lining up with TRBD2. V lost 2 bases and J lost 5; bases outside the gene matches: 9. Germline CDR1 and CDR2: LGHDT and YNNKEL (reference sequence). This CDR3 comprises 19 residues.

V gene TRBV4-3 combines with J gene TRBJ1-5; 11 bases are a match to TRBD1. The CDR3 loop spans 15 amino acids. Per germline, CDR1 LGHNA and CDR2 YSLEER. With V trimmed by 4 bases and J by 7 bases, 6 bases remained unmatched. The CDR3 sequence: CASSRDRGAGQPQHF. The CDR3 nucleotides read TGCGCCAGCAGCCGGGACAGGGGGGCCGGGCAGCCCCAGCATTTT.

The chain combines TRBV27 with TRBJ2-2, with 8 bases matching TRBD2. This CDR3 contains 14 residues. Germline V CDR1 and CDR2: MNHEY, SMNVEV (reference sequence). Trimming took 10 bases from V and 7 from J; bases not matched to a gene: 11. The CDR3 DNA reads as TGTGCCACCCGGGCTAGCGGGTTTGGCGGGGAGCTGTTTTTT. It yields the protein CATRASGFGGELFF.

This clone has just one count. The rearrangement links TRBV28 to TRBJ1-2; TRBD1 aligns across 7 bases. The CDR3 runs 13 residues. Germline CDR1 and CDR2: MDHEN and SYDVKM. The V segment lost 4 bases and the J segment 4 bases; nucleotides outside the gene matches: 3. The CDR3 coding sequence is TGTGCCAGCAGTTACCCAGGGGGCTATGGCTACACCTTC. Its protein product is CASSYPGGYGYTF.

The CDR3 bases are TGTGCCAGCAGTTTCGAAGAGCTGAACACCGGGGAGCTGTTTTTT. This translates into CASSFEELNTGELFF. This rearrangement joins TRBV27 to TRBJ2-2, with D uncertain. This CDR3 spans 15 amino acids. Germline CDR1 and CDR2: MNHEY and SMNVEV (reference sequence). V was trimmed by 3 bases and J by 1 base, leaving 9 bases between them.

The genes are TRBV9 and TRBJ2-3; 8 nucleotides match TRBD2. The CDR3 extends over 17 amino acids. Germline V gene sequence: CDR1 SGDLS, CDR2 YYNGEE. Trimming took 0 bases from V and 2 from J; bases not matched to a gene: 8. This chain's CDR3 is CASSVAGAGGLTDTQYF. CDR3 nucleotides: TGTGCCAGCAGCGTAGCTGGGGCGGGGGGCCTCACAGATACGCAGTATTTT.

The chain links TRBV18 to TRBJ1-1; tentative D call: TRBD1 (5 bases). V gave up 1 base and J gave up 3 bases, with 9 bases separating them. The germline CDR1 and CDR2 sequences are KGHSH and LQKENI. CDR3 length: 14 amino acids. The CDR3 DNA follows: TGTGCCAGCTCACCACAGGGGTCGTACACTGAAGCTTTCTTT. The encoded protein is CASSPQGSYTEAFF.

V is TRBV7-2 and J is TRBJ2-1; TRBD2 matches 9 bases. Germline loops: CDR1 SGHTA, CDR2 FQGNSA. CDR3 length equals 16 residues. The J segment lost 3 bases and the V segment lost 1 base, leaving 4 bases of the junction unmatched. In DNA form, the CDR3 reads TGTGCCAGCAGCTTAGTTGCGGGAGGGCGCTACAATGAGCAGTTCTTC. Amino acid sequence: CASSLVAGGRYNEQFF.